This TCR beta chain was captured by sequencing in a study of T cells in Graves' hyperthyroidism and ophthalmopathy. Authors of the study amplified TCR beta CDR3 regions from RNA transcripts. With the HTBI primer set, the TCR CDR3 went through a first round of RT-PCR. TCRdb passed the multiplex PCR reads through MiXCR, listing each CDR3 protein once. Among hundreds of thousands of distinct CDR3 sequences listed, roughly 13% were seen once. Study-wide findings and caveats: Ophthalmopathy could be told apart from stable hyperthyroidism with a 13 V-J model. The blood repertoire included most of the expanded thyroid clonotypes above 0.001.

As to this clonotype: Its antigen is not identified.

V lost 7 bases to trimming and J lost 4 bases; unmatched junction nucleotides: 5. The CDR3 length is 13 residues. Germline V gene data show CDR1 as MNHNS and CDR2 as SASEGT. Ophthalmopathy patients showed a Clinical Activity Score of at least 3, NOSPECS grade of at least 4 and duration under 3 months. Orbital computed tomography and thyroid ultrasound, together with serum TRAb and thyroxine and clinical symptoms, were used for diagnoses. The TCR sequence derives from a man aged 45 to 65 with Graves' ophthalmopathy. The specimen was blood. The chain carries TRBV6-1 and TRBJ2-7; TRBD2 matches 9 bases. CDR3 loop: CASMASGIYEQYF. Here the CDR3 DNA reads TGTGCCAGCATGGCTAGCGGGATTTACGAGCAGTACTTC.